Listed here are 16 T cell receptor beta chains from one sample, sequenced in a study of blood T cell repertoires in COVID-19. Using immunoSEQ multiplex PCR, the repertoire was profiled, and TCRdb retains in-frame clones only, with some absent. Counted here are some 70,000 clones, 86% occurring once; the ten biggest clones make up more than 6.5%. The sample comprised peripheral blood. These receptors all come from a man between 45 and 60 years old with active COVID-19.

This rearrangement joins TRBV5-1 to TRBJ1-1; 10 bases fit TRBD1. Germline V gene sequence: CDR1 SGHRS, CDR2 YFSETQ. The CDR3 contains 14 residues. Trimming cost V 3 bases and J 4 bases; bases outside gene matches: 3. Here the CDR3 DNA reads TGCGCCAGCAGCTGGGGACAGGGGTTCACTGAAGCTTTCTTT. Residues: CASSWGQGFTEAFF.

The J gene is TRBJ2-3, the V gene TRBV2; 11 nucleotides line up with TRBD2. CDR1 and CDR2 from the germline V gene are SNHLY and FYNNEI. This CDR3 region has 15 residues. The trim removed 7 bases at V and 5 bases at J, leaving 8 bases unmatched. The CDR3 is CASTGTSGLGDTQYF. CDR3 DNA sequence: TGTGCCAGCACTGGGACTAGCGGATTAGGAGATACGCAGTATTTT.

On this clone: In the same sample, other DNA sequences code for this CDR3. This chain joins TRBV5-1 and TRBJ2-1; TRBD2 aligns across 7 bases. Germline assignment: CDR1 SGHRS and CDR2 YFSETQ. The CDR3 loop spans 14 amino acids. Germline trimming cut 4 bases from V and 7 bases from J; bases unmatched to any gene: 8. DNA for the CDR3: TGCGCCAGCAGCCCGGGGGGAACTAGTAATGAGCAGTTCTTC. Amino acid sequence: CASSPGGTSNEQFF.

This chain uses TRBV5-1 with TRBJ1-1; a weak D match, TRBD1 (5 bases). Germline V gene data show CDR1 as SGHRS and CDR2 as YFSETQ. CDR3 length: 14 residues. V was pared by 0 bases and J by 1 base, with 7 bases between. Written as DNA, the CDR3 is TGCGCCAGCAGCTTGGCAGACAGGAACACTGAAGCTTTCTTT. Translating gives CASSLADRNTEAFF.

The V gene is TRBV12-3 or TRBV12-4, the J gene TRBJ1-2; D uncertain. Trimming took off 3 bases at V and 7 bases at J, with 9 bases between the two ends. The CDR3 runs to 12 residues. The CDR3: CASSLRTAGYTF. In nucleotides, the CDR3 is TGTGCCAGCAGTTTGAGGACTGCTGGCTACACCTTC.

The chain recombines TRBV14 with TRBJ2-7, with 7 bases fitting TRBD1. The V gene end was trimmed by 4 bases and the J gene end by 3 bases; junction bases not matched to a gene: 9. There are 15 residues in the CDR3. The germline V gene encodes CDR1 SGHDN and CDR2 FVKESK. The DNA of the CDR3 is TGTGCCAGCAGCCTGTTGAGACAGGGTGGCTACGAGCAGTACTTC. This codes for CASSLLRQGGYEQYF.

The V call is TRBV15, the J call TRBJ2-3; no clear D gene. This CDR3 is built from 15 residues. Trimming pared 0 bases from V and 0 bases from J, leaving 7 bases between. Looked up from germline, CDR1 is LNHNV and CDR2 is YYDKDF (reference sequence). The DNA of the CDR3 is TGTGCCACCAGCAGAGATAGGAGAAGCACAGATACGCAGTATTTT. Protein: CATSRDRRSTDTQYF.

The chain uses TRBV25-1 and TRBJ1-2, with D perhaps matching TRBD1 (6 bases). CDR1 MGHDK and CDR2 SYGVNS come from the germline V gene. V dropped 4 bases and J dropped 6 bases, with 15 bases sitting between them. The CDR3 length is 14 residues. CDR3 sequence: CASSGWDTSDGYTF. For the CDR3, the DNA is TGTGCCAGCAGTGGGTGGGACACCTCTGATGGCTACACCTTC.

This chain connects TRBV7-2 to TRBJ2-3, with 10 positions matching TRBD2. Germline assignment: CDR1 SGHTA and CDR2 FQGNSA. V lost 1 base to trimming and J lost 6 bases; unmatched junction nucleotides: 13. CDR3 length equals 18 residues. The CDR3, as DNA: TGTGCCAGCAGCTTAGAATGGAGCGGGAGGGCCAGGGTGGATACGCAGTATTTT. Protein sequence: CASSLEWSGRARVDTQYF.

The J gene is TRBJ2-7, the V gene TRBV2; 8 nucleotides align to TRBD2. V shed 10 bases, J shed 4 bases, and the junction held 6 bases outside the gene matches. Germline V gene lookup returns CDR1 SNHLY and CDR2 FYNNEI. This CDR3 is built from 12 residues. CDR3 bases: TGTGCCACCTCGGGAGGGACTTACGAGCAGTACGTC. Its translation: CATSGGTYEQYV.

The chain uses TRBV7-2 and TRBJ1-1; 10 bases are shared with TRBD1. CDR1 and CDR2 from the germline V gene are SGHTA and FQGNSA. The CDR3 contains 15 residues. The ends lost 5 bases at V and 0 bases at J; junction bases unmatched: 3. The CDR3, as DNA: TGTGCCAGCAGCCAGGGACAGGGGCTGAACACTGAAGCTTTCTTT. Its translation: CASSQGQGLNTEAFF.

CDR3 DNA sequence: TGTGCCTGGAGTGCCCACCCGGGGAGGCGAGAGACCCAGTACTTC. Translating gives CAWSAHPGRRETQYF. The V and J genes are TRBV30 and TRBJ2-5, with a tentative D call TRBD2 (6 bases). Trimming shortened V by 1 base and J by 4 bases, and 16 bases separated the two germline ends. This CDR3 comprises 15 residues. CDR1 and CDR2 (germline): GTSNPN, SVGIG (reference sequence).

The chain is built from TRBV5-6 and TRBJ2-2; TRBD1 matches 7 bases. This CDR3 spans 14 amino acids. Germline V gives CDR1 SGHDT, CDR2 YYEEEE. V gave up 4 bases and J gave up 4 bases; unmatched junction bases: 4. The CDR3 DNA sequence: TGTGCCAGCAGCAGGGGGCCGAGCACCGGGGAGCTGTTTTTT. Translated: CASSRGPSTGELFF.

The table lists this clone with a few counts. The J gene is TRBJ1-2, the V gene TRBV7-9; D remains unclear. Between the trimmed V and J ends, which lost 5 bases and 8 bases, there was a span of 9 bases. The germline CDR1 and CDR2 sequences are SEHNR and FQNEAQ (reference sequence). The CDR3 has 11 amino acids. CDR3 sequence (DNA): TGTGCCAGCAGCCCCGCCGGGGGCTACACCTTC. Residues: CASSPAGGYTF.

V is TRBV19 and J is TRBJ1-5; D possibly corresponds to TRBD1 (5 bases). Germline assignment: CDR1 LNHDA and CDR2 SQIVND (reference sequence). Trimming took 5 bases from V and 3 from J, leaving 14 bases between them. The length of the CDR3 is 15 residues. The CDR3 bases are TGTGCCAGTAGTGGGATAGGGGTTGCCAATCAGCCCCAGCATTTT. Translating it yields CASSGIGVANQPQHF.

This clone was observed a single time. The rearrangement uses TRBV2 and TRBJ2-3; D is uncertain. The V and J ends lost 4 bases and 0 bases respectively, with 20 bases between them. This CDR3 spans 18 amino acids. Germline CDR1 SNHLY, CDR2 FYNNEI. CDR3 in amino acids: CASSVVPRILLSTDTQYF. CDR3 coding DNA: TGTGCCAGCAGTGTTGTCCCTAGGATCCTTTTAAGCACAGATACGCAGTATTTT.